A single sample is the source of the 27 T cell receptor beta chains below, sequenced in a study of response to subunit inactivated influenza vaccine. Each CDR3 protein gets one entry after TCRdb re-called the RT-PCR reads with MiXCR. The sample shows just over 300,000 distinct CDR3 sequences, about a fifth of them seen only once. The source was PBMCs from blood, collected approximately 22 months after vaccination. These receptors were taken from a man between 50 and 70 years old who received an inactivated influenza vaccine.

J is TRBJ1-4 and V is TRBV30; 9 bases fit TRBD1. After removal of 6 bases from V and 7 bases from J, the junction contained 6 bases not matched to a gene. Germline CDR1 and CDR2: GTSNPN and SVGIG (reference sequence). The CDR3 has 13 residues. CDR3 region: CACLTGGGEKLFF. The CDR3 DNA sequence: TGTGCCTGCCTGACAGGGGGAGGTGAAAAACTGTTTTTT.

This clonotype has more than one count but fewer than ten. The J gene is TRBJ2-7, the V gene TRBV6-1, with a weak D call TRBD1 (5 bases). Germline assignment: CDR1 MNHNS and CDR2 SASEGT. CDR3 length equals 14 residues. Trimming pared 5 bases from V and 0 bases from J, leaving 11 bases between. The CDR3 here is CASSITDNSYEQYF. DNA for the CDR3: TGTGCCAGCAGTATAACGGACAACTCCTACGAGCAGTACTTC.

J is TRBJ2-1 and V is TRBV28; a weak D match, TRBD2 (5 bases). Germline V gene sequence: CDR1 MDHEN, CDR2 SYDVKM. V dropped 1 base and J dropped 0 bases, with 10 bases sitting between them. The CDR3 is 16 residues long. The CDR3 DNA reads TGTGCCAGCAGTTTATCCGGGGAAAACTCCTACAATGAGCAGTTCTTC. It yields the protein CASSLSGENSYNEQFF.

This clonotype was seen a few times. The chain has TRBV29-1 and TRBJ2-1; 8 bases fit TRBD1. Germline loops: CDR1 SQVTM, CDR2 ANQGSEA. The V and J ends lost 6 bases and 3 bases, in that order; junction bases with no gene match: 7. The CDR3 sequence is 14 residues long. The CDR3 sequence: CSVDRGMVYNEQFF. For the CDR3, the DNA is TGCAGCGTCGACAGGGGTATGGTCTACAATGAGCAGTTCTTC.

In this sample, this clonotype turned up a few times. The chain links TRBV7-6 to TRBJ1-1; TRBD1 matches 8 bases. CDR3 length equals 15 residues. The V and J ends lost 5 bases and 5 bases, in that order; junction bases with no gene match: 10. Germline CDR1 and CDR2: SGHVS and FNYEAQ. In DNA, the CDR3 is TGTGCCAGCAGCGCCCGACAGGGGAGGGATACTGAAGCTTTCTTT. Its protein is CASSARQGRDTEAFF.

The chain couples TRBV7-2 to TRBJ2-3; D not resolved. Germline CDR1 is SGHTA and CDR2 is FQGNSA. This CDR3 contains 12 residues. V dropped 3 bases and J dropped 5 bases, with 6 bases sitting between them. The CDR3 nucleotides are TGTGCCAGCAGCTTGTGGAAAGATACGCAGTATTTT. Its protein product is CASSLWKDTQYF.

In its sample, this clonotype was seen a few times. The genes are TRBV10-3 and TRBJ1-4; D possibly corresponds to TRBD1 (6 bases). This CDR3 has 13 amino acids. Looked up from germline, CDR1 is ENHRY and CDR2 is SYGVKD. Trimming removed 4 bases at V and 8 bases at J, with 11 bases between. The CDR3 nucleotides are TGTGCCATCAGTGGGAAGGGGGACGAAAAACTGTTTTTT. The encoded protein is CAISGKGDEKLFF.

The count of this clonotype is one. The rearrangement uses TRBV4-1 and TRBJ1-2; D possibly corresponds to TRBD1 (5 bases). Germline V lookup: CDR1 MGHRA, CDR2 YSYEKL. This CDR3 contains 13 residues. Trimming took 0 bases from V and 6 from J, leaving 8 bases between them. This CDR3 reads CASSQDRGDGYTF. The CDR3 DNA reads TGCGCCAGCAGCCAAGATCGGGGGGATGGCTACACCTTC.

This clonotype showed up just a few times. This chain uses TRBV21-1 with TRBJ1-2; the table assigns TRBD1, which was not confirmed against the DNA. TRBV21-1 is tagged as a pseudogene. CDR3 length: 15 residues. CDR3 residues: CASSKSYRQACGYTF. CDR3 in DNA: TGTGCCAGCAGCAAATCGTATCGACAGGCTTGTGGCTACACCTTC.

This clonotype was counted at least ten times. The chain carries TRBV7-9 and TRBJ1-2, with TRBD1 identical over 8 bases. This CDR3 spans 15 amino acids. Germline CDR1 and CDR2: SEHNR and FQNEAQ (reference sequence). V lost 4 bases to trimming and J lost 0 bases; unmatched junction nucleotides: 4. The CDR3 DNA sequence: TGTGCCAGCAGCTCCGGGACAGGCGCTAACTATGGCTACACCTTC. It specifies CASSSGTGANYGYTF.

This clonotype has only a few counts. This chain connects TRBV28 to TRBJ1-1; no firm D call. V was shortened by 6 bases and J by 2 bases, with 13 bases between the two germline ends. Per germline, CDR1 MDHEN and CDR2 SYDVKM. The CDR3 consists of 14 residues. CDR3 region: CASSPRSSNTEAFF. The CDR3 DNA is TGTGCCAGCAGCCCCCGGAGCAGTAACACTGAAGCTTTCTTT.

V usage is TRBV4-2 and J usage is TRBJ2-7; perhaps TRBD1 as D (6 bases). The CDR3 is 14 residues long. Looked up from germline, CDR1 is LGHNA and CDR2 is YNFKEQ. Trimming removed 4 bases at V and 2 bases at J, with 12 bases between. Here the CDR3 DNA reads TGTGCCAGCAGCCTTGACAGGTTAACCTACGAGCAGTACTTC. Its translation is CASSLDRLTYEQYF.

This chain connects TRBV2 to TRBJ2-3; possible D gene TRBD2, 5 bases. This CDR3 spans 14 amino acids. The germline V and J ends were trimmed by 1 base and 2 bases, with 7 bases remaining between them. Germline V gives CDR1 SNHLY, CDR2 FYNNEI. CDR3 region: CASSEDSVTDTQYF. The CDR3 coding sequence is TGTGCCAGCAGTGAAGATAGCGTCACAGATACGCAGTATTTT. Full variable domain (outside the CDR3, taken from reference TRBV2 and TRBJ2-3): EPEVTQTPSHQVTQMGQEVILRCVPISNHLYFYWYRQILGQKVEFLVSFYNNEISEKSEIFDDQFSVERPDGSNFTLKIRSTKLEDSAMYFCASSEDSVTDTQYFGPGTRLTVL.

The gene calls are TRBV7-9 and TRBJ2-1, with D uncertain. Trimming shortened V by 6 bases and J by 9 bases, and 12 bases separated the two germline ends. CDR3 length: 12 residues. Germline values: CDR1 SEHNR, CDR2 FQNEAQ (reference sequence). CDR3 residues: CASSFRLGEQFF. The CDR3 DNA is TGTGCCAGCAGTTTCCGTTTGGGTGAGCAGTTCTTC.

The DNA for the CDR3 is TGTGCCAGCAGCTTTATTTTCGTCGAAAAACAGCCCCAGCATTTT. Translated, it gives CASSFIFVEKQPQHF. The V gene is TRBV7-2, the J gene TRBJ1-5, with D hard to call. The CDR3 covers 15 residues. Trimming stripped 3 bases from V and 7 bases from J, with 16 bases between. CDR1 and CDR2 (germline): SGHTA, FQGNSA.

This clonotype was detected a few times. The J gene is TRBJ2-3, the V gene TRBV29-1; the D gene is possibly TRBD1 (6 bases). The CDR3 runs to 14 residues. With 4 bases removed from V and 2 bases from J, the gap between germline ends came to 13 bases. Germline V gene lookup returns CDR1 SQVTM and CDR2 ANQGSEA. The CDR3 DNA reads TGCAGCGTTGGGACAGCGTCGTACACAGATACGCAGTATTTT. The encoded protein is CSVGTASYTDTQYF.

V gene TRBV20-1 combines with J gene TRBJ2-1; 7 bases line up with TRBD1. Germline trimming cut 0 bases from V and 7 bases from J; bases unmatched to any gene: 9. Germline V gene data show CDR1 as DFQATT and CDR2 as SNEGSKA (reference sequence). There are 15 residues in the CDR3. CDR3 amino acids: CSARDQGTAFNEQFF. In DNA form, the CDR3 reads TGCAGTGCTAGAGATCAGGGGACAGCCTTTAATGAGCAGTTCTTC.

This clonotype was seen a few times. The J gene is TRBJ1-5, the V gene TRBV6-1; D gene uncertain. The CDR3 runs 16 residues. V lost 5 bases and J 0 bases, leaving 14 bases between the germline ends. Germline V lookup: CDR1 MNHNS, CDR2 SASEGT. The CDR3 is CASSSRGSYSNQPQHF. DNA of the CDR3: TGTGCCAGCAGTAGCCGCGGATCCTATAGCAATCAGCCCCAGCATTTT.

This clonotype was detected ten times or more. The chain recombines TRBV2 with TRBJ1-3; unclear D gene. The length of the CDR3 is 15 residues. V was pared by 4 bases and J by 1 base, with 11 bases between. Germline values: CDR1 SNHLY, CDR2 FYNNEI. This chain's CDR3 is CASSVETLSGNTIYF. Here the CDR3 DNA reads TGTGCCAGCAGTGTGGAGACACTTTCTGGAAACACCATATATTTT.

This clonotype turned up a few times. V and J are TRBV4-2 and TRBJ2-2; 16 bases align to TRBD2. The trim removed 7 bases at V and 5 bases at J, leaving 13 bases unmatched. CDR1 is LGHNA, CDR2 YNFKEQ, per germline. This CDR3 contains 19 residues. The CDR3 bases are TGTGCCAGCACCGACCTGGGGACTAGCGGGAGGGCGAGAACCGGGGAGCTGTTTTTT. Its translation is CASTDLGTSGRARTGELFF.

Worth noting for this clonotype: The junction and the germline gene differ at one end; a read error may be behind it. The chain links TRBV5-1 to TRBJ1-1; the D gene is possibly TRBD1 (6 bases). This CDR3 has 17 amino acids. Germline CDR1 and CDR2: SGHRS and YFSETQ. The CDR3 here is CASSLLPQGAPNTEALF. As DNA, the CDR3 is TGCGCCAGCAGCTTACTTCCACAGGGAGCCCCGAACACTGAAGCTTTATTT.

The V call is TRBV19, the J call TRBJ2-4; D possibly corresponds to TRBD1 (6 bases). The CDR3 loop spans 15 amino acids. Germline assignment: CDR1 LNHDA and CDR2 SQIVND (reference sequence). The V and J ends lost 9 bases and 2 bases respectively, with 17 bases between them. The CDR3 coding sequence is TGTGCCAGCCAGCTAGGGGGACGAACCAAAAACATTCAGTACTTC. Translated: CASQLGGRTKNIQYF.

The J gene is TRBJ2-1, the V gene TRBV6-5, with 11 bases aligning to TRBD2. Germline loops: CDR1 MNHEY, CDR2 SVGAGI. V was clipped by 4 bases and J by 7 bases; unmatched bases: 9. The CDR3 sequence is 16 residues long. The CDR3 is CASSFPTSGKSNEQFF. CDR3 in DNA: TGTGCCAGCAGTTTCCCGACTAGCGGGAAGTCAAATGAGCAGTTCTTC.

The CDR3 bases are TGCGCCAGCAGAACCCTAGCAGGCCCTGGAAATGAGCAGTTCTTC. Translated: CASRTLAGPGNEQFF. The gene calls are TRBV10-2 and TRBJ2-1, with D possibly matching TRBD2 (5 bases). The CDR3 is 15 residues long. Trimming shortened V by 6 bases and J by 7 bases, and 19 bases separated the two germline ends. Germline CDR1 reads WSHSY; CDR2 reads SAAADI.

The V gene is TRBV28, the J gene TRBJ2-7, with TRBD2 matching over 10 bases. The ends lost 8 bases at V and 1 base at J; junction bases unmatched: 8. Germline V gives CDR1 MDHEN, CDR2 SYDVKM. The CDR3 runs to 15 residues. CDR3 coding DNA: TGTGCCAGCGTCGAAGCGGGGGGGAGGTCCTACGAGCAGTACTTC. Amino acid sequence: CASVEAGGRSYEQYF.

This clonotype was seen more than once but under ten times. The V gene is TRBV28, the J gene TRBJ1-1; D not resolved. Germline lookup yields CDR1 MDHEN and CDR2 SYDVKM. The germline V and J ends were trimmed by 7 bases and 2 bases, with 11 bases remaining between them. There are 13 residues in the CDR3. The CDR3, as DNA: TGTGCCAGCACCCGGAGGGCAAACACTGAAGCTTTCTTT. Protein sequence: CASTRRANTEAFF.

A few counts support this clonotype. The chain carries TRBV20-1 and TRBJ2-7; 14 nucleotides line up with TRBD2. J gave up 2 bases and V 5 bases, and 8 bases lay outside the gene matches. From germline, CDR1 is DFQATT and CDR2 SNEGSKA (reference sequence). The CDR3 has 16 amino acids. The DNA of the CDR3 is TGCAGTGCTGGAGGACTAGCGGGAGGTTCTCCCTACGAGCAGTACTTC. Translation gives CSAGGLAGGSPYEQYF.